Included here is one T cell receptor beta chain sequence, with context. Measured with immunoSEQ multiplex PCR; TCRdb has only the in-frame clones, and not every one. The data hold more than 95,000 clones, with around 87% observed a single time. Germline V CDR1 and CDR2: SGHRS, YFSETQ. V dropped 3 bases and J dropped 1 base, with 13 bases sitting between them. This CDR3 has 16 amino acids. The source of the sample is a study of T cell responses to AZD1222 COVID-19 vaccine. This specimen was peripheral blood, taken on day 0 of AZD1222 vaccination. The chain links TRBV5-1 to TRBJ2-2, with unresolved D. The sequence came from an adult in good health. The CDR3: CASSWQADQNTGELFF. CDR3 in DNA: TGCGCCAGCAGCTGGCAGGCGGATCAGAACACCGGGGAGCTGTTTTTT.